The subject of this entry is one TCR beta chain. The read gets to within 3 residues of the CDR3 end, and the germline J gene fills in the rest. The protocol was immunoSEQ multiplex PCR, while the TCRdb copy is restricted to in-frame clones and leaves out a portion. The table counts tens of thousands of clones; roughly 4.6% lies in the top ten. The data were taken from a study of T cells in women clearing cervical HPV infection. The V gene's germline CDR1 is KGHSH and CDR2 LQKENI. The CDR3 loop spans 15 amino acids. This receptor was taken from a woman between 18 and 70 years old with a cervical HPV16 infection that either progressed to CIN3+ or cleared (not recorded which). The chain carries TRBV18 and TRBJ1-2; tentative D call: TRBD1 (5 bases). The sequencing input was blood buffy coat. The CDR3 reads CASSPKRGSTDTYTF. CDR3 DNA, as far as it was read: TGTGCCAGCTCACCAAAGCGGGGGAGCACAGATACC.